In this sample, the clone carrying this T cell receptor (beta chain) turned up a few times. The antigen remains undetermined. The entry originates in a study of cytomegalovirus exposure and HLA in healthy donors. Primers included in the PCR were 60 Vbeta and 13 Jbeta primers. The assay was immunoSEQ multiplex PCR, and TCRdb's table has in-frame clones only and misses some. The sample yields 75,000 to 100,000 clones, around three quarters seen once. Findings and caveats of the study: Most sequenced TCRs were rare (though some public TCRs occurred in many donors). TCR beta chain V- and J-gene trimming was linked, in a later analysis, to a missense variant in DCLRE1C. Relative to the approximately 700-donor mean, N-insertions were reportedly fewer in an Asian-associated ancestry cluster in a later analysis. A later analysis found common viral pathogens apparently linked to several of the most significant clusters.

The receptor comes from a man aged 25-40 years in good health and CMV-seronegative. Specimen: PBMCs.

The CDR3 DNA sequence: TGTGCTACCAAGGGGCAAGCGGGGTTATACAATGAGCAGTTCTTC. Translation gives CATKGQAGLYNEQFF. The V gene is TRBV6-1, the J gene TRBJ2-1; 7 bases are a match to TRBD2. The CDR3 spans 15 residues. Germline V lookup: CDR1 MNHNS, CDR2 SASEGT.